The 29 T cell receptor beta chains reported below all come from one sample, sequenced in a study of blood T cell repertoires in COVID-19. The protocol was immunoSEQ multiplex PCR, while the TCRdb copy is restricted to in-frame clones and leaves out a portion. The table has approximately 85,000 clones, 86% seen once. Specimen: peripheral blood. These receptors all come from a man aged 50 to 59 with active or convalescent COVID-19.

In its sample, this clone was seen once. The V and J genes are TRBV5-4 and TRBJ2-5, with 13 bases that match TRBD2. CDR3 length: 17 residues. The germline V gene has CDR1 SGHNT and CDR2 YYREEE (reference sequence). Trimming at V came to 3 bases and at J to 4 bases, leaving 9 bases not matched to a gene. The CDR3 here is CASSSGLAGASGETQYF. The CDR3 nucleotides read TGTGCCAGCAGCTCCGGACTAGCGGGGGCCTCGGGAGAGACCCAGTACTTC. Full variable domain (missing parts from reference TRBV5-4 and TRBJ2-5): ETGVTQSPTHLIKTRGQQVTLRCSSQSGHNTVSWYQQALGQGPQFIFQYYREEENGRGNFPPRFSGLQFPNYSSELNVNALELDDSALYLCASSSGLAGASGETQYFGPGTRLLVL.

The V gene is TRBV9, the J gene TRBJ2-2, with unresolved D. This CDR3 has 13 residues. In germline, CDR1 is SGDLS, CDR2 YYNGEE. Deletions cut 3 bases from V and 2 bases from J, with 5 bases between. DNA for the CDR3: TGTGCCAGCAGCGGGAGAAACACCGGGGAGCTGTTTTTT. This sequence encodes CASSGRNTGELFF. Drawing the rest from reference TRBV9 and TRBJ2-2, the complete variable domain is DSGVTQTPKHLITATGQRVTLRCSPRSGDLSVYWYQQSLDQGLQFLIQYYNGEERAKGNILERFSAQQFPDLHSELNLSSLELGDSALYFCASSGRNTGELFFGEGSRLTVL.

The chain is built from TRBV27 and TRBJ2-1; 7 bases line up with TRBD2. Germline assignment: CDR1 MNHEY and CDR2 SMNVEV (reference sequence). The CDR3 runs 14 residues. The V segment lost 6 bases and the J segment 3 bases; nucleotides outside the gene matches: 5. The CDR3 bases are TGTGCCAGCAGAATGCAGCGGGACTACAATGAGCAGTTCTTC. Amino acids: CASRMQRDYNEQFF.

The CDR3 loop reads CASSLEGLASTDTQYF. The CDR3 nucleotides are TGCGCCAGCAGCTTGGAAGGACTAGCTAGCACAGATACGCAGTATTTT. The V gene is TRBV5-1, the J gene TRBJ2-3, with 8 bases fitting TRBD2. V trimming: 0 bases; J trimming: 0 bases; junction bases outside the gene matches: 3. CDR3 size: 16 residues. Per the germline V gene, CDR1 is SGHRS and CDR2 is YFSETQ.

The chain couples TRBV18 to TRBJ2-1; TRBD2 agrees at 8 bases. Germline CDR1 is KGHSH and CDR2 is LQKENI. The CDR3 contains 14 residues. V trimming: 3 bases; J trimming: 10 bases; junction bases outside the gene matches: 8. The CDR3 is CASSPRGAGDEQFF. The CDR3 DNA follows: TGTGCCAGCTCACCGCGTGGAGCGGGGGACGAGCAGTTCTTC.

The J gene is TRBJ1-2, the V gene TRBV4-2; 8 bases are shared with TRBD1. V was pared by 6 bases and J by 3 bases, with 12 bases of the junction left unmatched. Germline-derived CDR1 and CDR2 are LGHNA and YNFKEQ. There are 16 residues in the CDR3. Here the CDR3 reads CASRKGAAGGDYGYTF. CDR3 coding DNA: TGTGCCAGCAGAAAAGGGGCCGCAGGGGGCGACTATGGCTACACCTTC.

The CDR3 nucleotides are TGTGCCACCAGTATTAGCGGGAGTAGGGATGAGCAGTTCTTC. Encoded protein: CATSISGSRDEQFF. The V gene is TRBV24-1, the J gene TRBJ2-1; TRBD2 matches at 9 bases. This CDR3 region has 14 residues. The V gene end was trimmed by 6 bases and the J gene end by 8 bases; junction bases not matched to a gene: 7. Germline assignment: CDR1 KGHDR and CDR2 SFDVKD.

CDR3 loop: CATRISTGGYYEQYF. The CDR3 coding sequence is TGTGCCACCAGGATTAGCACAGGGGGCTACTACGAGCAGTACTTC. The V gene is TRBV15, the J gene TRBJ2-7; 9 positions agree with TRBD1. Germline CDR1 reads LNHNV; CDR2 reads YYDKDF (reference sequence). CDR3 length: 15 residues. With V trimmed by 6 bases and J by 3 bases, 9 bases remained unmatched.

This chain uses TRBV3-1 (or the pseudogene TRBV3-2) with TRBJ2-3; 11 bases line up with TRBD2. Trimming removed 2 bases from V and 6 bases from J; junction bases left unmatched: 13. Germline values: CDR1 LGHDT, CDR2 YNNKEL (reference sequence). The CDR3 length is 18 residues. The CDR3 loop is CASSQFTSGSGGLDTQYF. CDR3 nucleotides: TGTGCCAGCAGCCAATTTACTAGCGGGAGTGGGGGACTGGATACGCAGTATTTT.

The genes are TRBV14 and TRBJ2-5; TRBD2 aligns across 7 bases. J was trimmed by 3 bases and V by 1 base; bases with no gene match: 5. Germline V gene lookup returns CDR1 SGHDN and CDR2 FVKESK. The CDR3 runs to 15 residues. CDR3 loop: CASSQVGGGKETQYF. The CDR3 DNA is TGTGCCAGCAGCCAAGTTGGCGGGGGAAAAGAGACCCAGTACTTC.

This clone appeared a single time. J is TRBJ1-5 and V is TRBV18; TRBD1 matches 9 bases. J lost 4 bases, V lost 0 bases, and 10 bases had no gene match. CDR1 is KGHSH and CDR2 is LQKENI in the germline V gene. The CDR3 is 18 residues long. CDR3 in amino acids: CASSPPETGGRGNQPQHF. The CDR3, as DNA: TGTGCCAGCTCACCACCCGAGACAGGGGGTCGGGGGAATCAGCCCCAGCATTTT.

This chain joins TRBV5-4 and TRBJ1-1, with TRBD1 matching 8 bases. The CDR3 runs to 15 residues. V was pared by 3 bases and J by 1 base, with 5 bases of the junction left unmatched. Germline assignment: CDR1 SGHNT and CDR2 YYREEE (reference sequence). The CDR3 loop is CASSSNQGANTEAFF. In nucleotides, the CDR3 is TGTGCCAGCAGCTCAAATCAGGGGGCGAACACTGAAGCTTTCTTT.

For the CDR3, the DNA is TGTGCCAGTACTCTACACCAGGTCCCACATGGCTACACCTTC. This translates into CASTLHQVPHGYTF. V gene TRBV19 combines with J gene TRBJ1-2; D is unresolved. CDR3 length: 14 residues. Between the trimmed V and J ends, which lost 7 bases and 6 bases, there was a span of 18 bases. Germline CDR1 LNHDA, CDR2 SQIVND (reference sequence). Drawing the rest from reference TRBV19 and TRBJ1-2, the complete variable domain is DGGITQSPKYLFRKEGQNVTLSCEQNLNHDAMYWYRQDPGQGLRLIYYSQIVNDFQKGDIAEGYSVSREKKESFPLTVTSAQKNPTAFYLCASTLHQVPHGYTFGSGTRLTVV.

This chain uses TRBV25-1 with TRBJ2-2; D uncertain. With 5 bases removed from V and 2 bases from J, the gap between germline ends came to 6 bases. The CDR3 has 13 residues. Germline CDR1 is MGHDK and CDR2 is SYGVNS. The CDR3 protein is CASSMLNTGELFF. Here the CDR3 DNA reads TGTGCCAGCAGTATGCTAAACACCGGGGAGCTGTTTTTT.

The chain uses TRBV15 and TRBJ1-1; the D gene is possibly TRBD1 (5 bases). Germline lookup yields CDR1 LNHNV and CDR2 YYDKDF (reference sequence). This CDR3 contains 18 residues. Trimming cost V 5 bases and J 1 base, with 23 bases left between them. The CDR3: CATSGPLGRGFGNTEAFF. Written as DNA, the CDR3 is TGTGCCACCAGCGGACCCTTGGGTAGGGGTTTTGGGAACACTGAAGCTTTCTTT.

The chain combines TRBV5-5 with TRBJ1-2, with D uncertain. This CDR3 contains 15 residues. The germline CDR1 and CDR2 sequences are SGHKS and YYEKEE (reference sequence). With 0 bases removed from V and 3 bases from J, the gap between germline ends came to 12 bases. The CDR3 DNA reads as TGTGCCAGCAGCTTGGGGCCCAACCAGGACTATGGCTACACCTTC. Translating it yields CASSLGPNQDYGYTF.

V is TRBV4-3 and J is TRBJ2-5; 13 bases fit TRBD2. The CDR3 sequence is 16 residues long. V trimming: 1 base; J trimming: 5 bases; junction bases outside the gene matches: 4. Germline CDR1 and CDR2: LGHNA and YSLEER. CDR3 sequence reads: CASSQVTSGGAETQYF. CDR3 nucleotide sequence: TGCGCCAGCAGCCAAGTTACTAGCGGGGGGGCTGAGACCCAGTACTTC.

The CDR3 sequence: CASSKTSGRAADEQFF. The CDR3 region has the DNA TGTGCCAGCAGCAAAACTAGCGGGAGGGCCGCGGATGAGCAGTTCTTC. This chain joins TRBV6-2 or TRBV6-3 and TRBJ2-1; 13 nucleotides agree with TRBD2. CDR1 MNHEY and CDR2 SVGEGT come from the germline V gene. The CDR3 spans 16 residues. Unmatched junction bases numbered 10, after V lost 6 bases and J lost 8 bases.

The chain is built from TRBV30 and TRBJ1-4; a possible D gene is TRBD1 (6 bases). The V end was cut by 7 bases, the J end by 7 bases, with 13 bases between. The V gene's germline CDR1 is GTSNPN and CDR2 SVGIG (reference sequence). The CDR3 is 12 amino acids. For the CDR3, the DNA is TGTGCCTTCGAAAACAGGGTTGAAAAACTGTTTTTT. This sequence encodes CAFENRVEKLFF.

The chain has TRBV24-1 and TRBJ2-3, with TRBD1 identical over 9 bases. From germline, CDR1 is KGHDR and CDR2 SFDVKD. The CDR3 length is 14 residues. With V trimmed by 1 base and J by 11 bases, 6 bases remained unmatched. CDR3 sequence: CATSDFEPGQGQYF. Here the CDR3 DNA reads TGTGCCACCAGTGATTTTGAGCCGGGACAGGGGCAGTATTTT.

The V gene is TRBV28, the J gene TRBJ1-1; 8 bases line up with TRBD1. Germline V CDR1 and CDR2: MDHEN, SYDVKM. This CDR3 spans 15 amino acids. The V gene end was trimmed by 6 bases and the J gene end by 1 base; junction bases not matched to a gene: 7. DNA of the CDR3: TGTGCCAGCAGCCTAGACAGGGGCCGGAACACTGAAGCTTTCTTT. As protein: CASSLDRGRNTEAFF.

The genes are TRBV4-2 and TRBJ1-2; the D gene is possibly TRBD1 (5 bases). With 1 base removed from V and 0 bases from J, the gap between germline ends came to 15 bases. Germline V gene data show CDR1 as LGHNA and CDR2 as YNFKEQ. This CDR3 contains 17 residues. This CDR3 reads CASSQGGAGGANYGYTF. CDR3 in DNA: TGTGCCAGCAGCCAAGGAGGGGCCGGGGGAGCTAACTATGGCTACACCTTC.

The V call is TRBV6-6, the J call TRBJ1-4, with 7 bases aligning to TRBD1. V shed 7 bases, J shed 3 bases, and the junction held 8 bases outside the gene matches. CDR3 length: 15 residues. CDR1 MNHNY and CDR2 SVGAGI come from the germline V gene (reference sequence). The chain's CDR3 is CASIQTGDSNEKLFF. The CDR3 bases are TGTGCCAGCATTCAAACAGGGGACTCTAATGAAAAACTGTTTTTT.

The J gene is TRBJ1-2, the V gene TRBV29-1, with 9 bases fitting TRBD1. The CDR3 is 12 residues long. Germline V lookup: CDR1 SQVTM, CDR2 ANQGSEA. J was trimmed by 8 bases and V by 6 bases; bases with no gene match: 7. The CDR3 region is CSVDHRGQGYTF. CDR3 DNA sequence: TGCAGCGTCGACCACAGGGGGCAAGGCTACACCTTC.

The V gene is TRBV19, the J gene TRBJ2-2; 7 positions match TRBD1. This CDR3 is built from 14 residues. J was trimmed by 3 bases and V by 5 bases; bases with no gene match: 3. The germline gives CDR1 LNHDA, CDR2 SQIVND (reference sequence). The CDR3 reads CASSEGQYTGELFF. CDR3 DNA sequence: TGTGCCAGTAGTGAGGGACAGTACACCGGGGAGCTGTTTTTT.

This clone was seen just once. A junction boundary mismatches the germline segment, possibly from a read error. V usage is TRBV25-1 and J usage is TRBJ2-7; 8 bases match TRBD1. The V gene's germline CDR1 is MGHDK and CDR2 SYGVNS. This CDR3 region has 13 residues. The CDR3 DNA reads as TGTGCCAGCCGTGACAGGGGCTCCTACGAGCAGTACTTC. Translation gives CASRDRGSYEQYF.

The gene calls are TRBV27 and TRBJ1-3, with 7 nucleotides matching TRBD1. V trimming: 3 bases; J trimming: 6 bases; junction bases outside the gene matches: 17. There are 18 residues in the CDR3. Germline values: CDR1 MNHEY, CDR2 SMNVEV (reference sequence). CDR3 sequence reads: CASSFISFEGAFSNTIYF. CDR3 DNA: TGTGCCAGCAGTTTTATTTCGTTTGAGGGGGCTTTCTCAAACACCATATATTTT.

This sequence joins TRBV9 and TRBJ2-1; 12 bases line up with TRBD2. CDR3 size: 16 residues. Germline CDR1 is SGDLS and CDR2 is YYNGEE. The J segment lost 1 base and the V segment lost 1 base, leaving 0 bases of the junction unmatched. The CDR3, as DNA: TGTGCCAGCAGCGTACTAGCGGGGGGGTCCTACAATGAGCAGTTCTTC. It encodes CASSVLAGGSYNEQFF.

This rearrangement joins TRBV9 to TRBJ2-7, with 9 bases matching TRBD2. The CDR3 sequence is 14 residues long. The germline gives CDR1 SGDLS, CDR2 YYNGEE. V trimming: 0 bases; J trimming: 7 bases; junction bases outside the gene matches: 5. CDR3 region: CASSVGAGGREQYF. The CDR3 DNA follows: TGTGCCAGCAGCGTAGGGGCGGGGGGGCGAGAGCAGTACTTC.